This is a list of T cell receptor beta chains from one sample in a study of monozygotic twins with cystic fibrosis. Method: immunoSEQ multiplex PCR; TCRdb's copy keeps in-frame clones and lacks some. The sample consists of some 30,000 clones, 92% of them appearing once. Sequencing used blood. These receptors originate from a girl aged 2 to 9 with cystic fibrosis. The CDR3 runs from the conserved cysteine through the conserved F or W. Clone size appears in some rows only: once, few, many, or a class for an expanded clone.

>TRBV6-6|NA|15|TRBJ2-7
CASSYSGQGVEEQYF
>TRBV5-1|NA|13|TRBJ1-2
CASSLPQGEGYTF
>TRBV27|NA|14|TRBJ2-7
CASSLGNRAYEQYF
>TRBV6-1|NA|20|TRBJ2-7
CASSDRQGADFGSRLYEQYF
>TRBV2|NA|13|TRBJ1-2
CASSLGTAYGYTF
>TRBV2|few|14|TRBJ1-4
CASSDRGTNEKLFF
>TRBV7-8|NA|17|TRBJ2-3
CASSLGQGIGITDTQYF
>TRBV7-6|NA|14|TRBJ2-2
CASSLVSLAGELFF
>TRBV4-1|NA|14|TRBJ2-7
CASSQIAGSYEQYF
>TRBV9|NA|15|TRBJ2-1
CASSVASGRANEQFF
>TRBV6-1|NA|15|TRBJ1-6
CASSRDSNSNSPLHF
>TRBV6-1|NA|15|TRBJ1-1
CASSEQTGLNTEAFF
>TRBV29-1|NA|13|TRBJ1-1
CSVEPGTGTEAFF
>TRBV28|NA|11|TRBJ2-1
CASSLLNEQFF
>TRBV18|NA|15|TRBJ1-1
CASSPKTVMNTEAFF
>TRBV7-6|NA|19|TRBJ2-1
CASSRHTGTSGSSYNEQFF
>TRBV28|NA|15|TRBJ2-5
CASSSGQESQETQYF
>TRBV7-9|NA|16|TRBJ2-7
CASSLSWGPKSYEQYF
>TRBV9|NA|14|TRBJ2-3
CASSGGLSTDTQYF
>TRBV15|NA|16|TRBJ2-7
CATSRDSLEHHYEQYF
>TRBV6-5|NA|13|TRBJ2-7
CASRGRGAYEQYF
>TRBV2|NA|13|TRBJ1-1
CASRGGGNTEAFF
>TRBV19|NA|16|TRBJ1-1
CASSRTEALRGTEAFF
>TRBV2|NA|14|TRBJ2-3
CASRRGLGADTQYF
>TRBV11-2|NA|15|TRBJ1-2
CASSSLGEQGRGYTF
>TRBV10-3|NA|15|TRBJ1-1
CAISETGQGGTEAFF
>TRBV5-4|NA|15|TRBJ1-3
CASSLEQGAGNTIYF
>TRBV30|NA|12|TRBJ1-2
CAWSVGGYGYTF